These 30 T cell receptor beta chains were all obtained from the same sample, sequenced in a study of beta chain features in type 1 diabetes. Expressed TCRB transcripts were sequenced, since all the RNA that had been isolated was reverse transcribed. The protocol was immunoSEQ multiplex PCR, while the TCRdb copy is restricted to in-frame clones and leaves out a portion. The table has under 900,000 clones, 17% seen once. Sequenced sample: naive CD4+ T cells from blood. These receptors were obtained from a young woman in good health.

The chain links TRBV9 to TRBJ2-3, with TRBD2 as a possible D gene (7 bases). Per the germline V gene, CDR1 is SGDLS and CDR2 is YYNGEE. V was trimmed by 4 bases and J by 5 bases, leaving 17 bases between them. The CDR3 has 15 residues. The CDR3 is CASSPQGRVRDTQYF. CDR3 in DNA: TGTGCCAGCAGCCCCCAGGGGAGGGTTCGAGATACGCAGTATTTT.

This sequence joins TRBV5-4 and TRBJ2-1; TRBD2 agrees at 13 bases. The CDR3 contains 16 residues. Germline V CDR1 and CDR2: SGHNT, YYREEE (reference sequence). V was pared by 0 bases and J by 8 bases, with 5 bases of the junction left unmatched. The DNA of the CDR3 is TGTGCCAGCAGCTTGGGGACTAGCGGGAGTCGGGATGAGCAGTTCTTC. This codes for CASSLGTSGSRDEQFF. Filled out from reference TRBV5-4 and TRBJ2-1, the complete variable domain reads ETGVTQSPTHLIKTRGQQVTLRCSSQSGHNTVSWYQQALGQGPQFIFQYYREEENGRGNFPPRFSGLQFPNYSSELNVNALELDDSALYLCASSLGTSGSRDEQFFGPGTRLTVL.

Of note for this clone: The same CDR3 also results from other DNA sequences found in this sample. The chain carries TRBV7-2 and TRBJ2-7; 12 positions agree with TRBD2. The CDR3 is 15 residues long. Germline trimming cut 2 bases from V and 4 bases from J; bases unmatched to any gene: 3. CDR1 is SGHTA and CDR2 is FQGNSA in the germline V gene. This CDR3 reads CASSLLAGGPYEQYF. CDR3 nucleotides: TGTGCCAGCAGCTTACTAGCGGGAGGGCCGTACGAGCAGTACTTC.

The chain recombines TRBV19 with TRBJ1-5; 10 nucleotides agree with TRBD1. CDR1 LNHDA and CDR2 SQIVND come from the germline V gene (reference sequence). The V and J ends lost 8 bases and 4 bases, in that order; junction bases with no gene match: 8. The CDR3 contains 15 residues. The CDR3 DNA is TGTGCCAGTCACTCCGGGACAGGGGAGAATCAGCCCCAGCATTTT. Protein product: CASHSGTGENQPQHF.

This clone was recorded once. The chain joins TRBV28 to TRBJ2-7; D uncertain. The length of the CDR3 is 13 residues. The germline CDR1 and CDR2 sequences are MDHEN and SYDVKM. V gave up 3 bases and J gave up 1 base, with 7 bases separating them. CDR3 DNA: TGTGCCAGCAGTTTCAGACATTCCTACGAGCAGTACTTC. Translation gives CASSFRHSYEQYF.

This chain joins TRBV4-2 and TRBJ2-7; maybe TRBD2 (5 bases). CDR3 length: 15 amino acids. Germline CDR1 reads LGHNA; CDR2 reads YNFKEQ. V gave up 2 bases and J gave up 0 bases, with 11 bases separating them. The CDR3 region is CASSQRLRGSYEQYF. The DNA for the CDR3 is TGTGCCAGCAGCCAACGACTACGAGGCTCCTACGAGCAGTACTTC.

The CDR3 protein is CSAVGTGTQYF. The CDR3 DNA sequence: TGCAGTGCTGTAGGGACGGGAACGCAGTATTTT. The chain has TRBV20-1 and TRBJ2-3; D might be TRBD1 or TRBD2, each matching 5 bases. V was pared by 5 bases and J by 9 bases, with 12 bases between. The CDR3 extends over 11 amino acids. From germline, CDR1 is DFQATT and CDR2 SNEGSKA (reference sequence).

This clone showed up just a few times. This chain connects TRBV20-1 to TRBJ2-7, with D possibly being TRBD1 (6 bases). Germline values: CDR1 DFQATT, CDR2 SNEGSKA (reference sequence). The CDR3 length is 10 residues. Trimming removed 7 bases from V and 7 bases from J, with 11 bases in between. The CDR3 DNA reads as TGCAGTGGCTACAGGGATGAGCAGTACTTC. Its translation is CSGYRDEQYF.

This clone was detected a few times. The chain joins TRBV7-6 to TRBJ2-1; no definite D call. In germline, CDR1 is SGHVS, CDR2 FNYEAQ. Trimming pared 6 bases from V and 12 bases from J, leaving 15 bases between. CDR3 length: 12 residues. CDR3 region: CASSQTGGWQFF. The CDR3 DNA reads TGTGCCAGCAGTCAGACTGGCGGTTGGCAGTTCTTC.

The chain couples TRBV28 to TRBJ2-7, with a tentative D call TRBD2 (6 bases). Germline V gene data show CDR1 as MDHEN and CDR2 as SYDVKM. The CDR3 has 13 residues. Trimming stripped 7 bases from V and 0 bases from J, with 10 bases between. Here the CDR3 reads CASTGGTSYEQYF. CDR3 in DNA: TGTGCCAGCACAGGCGGGACCTCCTACGAGCAGTACTTC.

The V and J genes are TRBV11-1 and TRBJ1-1; D is unclear. The CDR3 sequence is 15 residues long. Germline-derived CDR1 and CDR2 are SGHAT and FQDESV (reference sequence). V was pared by 1 base and J by 8 bases, with 17 bases between. The CDR3 region is CASSLDREAHREAFF. The CDR3 DNA reads TGTGCCAGCAGCTTAGATAGGGAGGCACACCGCGAAGCTTTCTTT.

The chain joins TRBV7-9 to TRBJ2-1; 8 bases are a match to TRBD1. This CDR3 spans 15 amino acids. V lost 3 bases to trimming and J lost 5 bases; unmatched junction nucleotides: 6. Germline V CDR1 and CDR2: SEHNR, FQNEAQ (reference sequence). The CDR3 sequence is CASSFRGPEHNEQFF. In nucleotides, the CDR3 is TGTGCCAGCAGCTTCAGGGGGCCTGAGCACAATGAGCAGTTCTTC.

The genes are TRBV28 and TRBJ2-3, with D unresolved. The V gene's germline CDR1 is MDHEN and CDR2 SYDVKM. The V gene lost 6 bases and the J gene lost 0 bases, with 7 bases spanning the gap. This CDR3 has 13 amino acids. The CDR3 loop reads CASRKTSTDTQYF. The CDR3 DNA reads TGTGCCAGCAGAAAAACTAGCACAGATACGCAGTATTTT.

The table lists this clone with a few counts. The rearrangement joins TRBV18 to TRBJ1-1; D is possibly TRBD1 (5 bases). The CDR3 runs 10 residues. V shed 6 bases and J shed 6 bases, with 5 bases lying between them. Germline V CDR1 and CDR2: KGHSH, LQKENI. The CDR3 loop reads CASSGAEAFF. The CDR3 DNA is TGTGCCAGCTCGGGGGCTGAAGCTTTCTTT.

J is TRBJ2-7 and V is TRBV15; D is unclear. CDR3 size: 14 residues. Germline values: CDR1 LNHNV, CDR2 YYDKDF (reference sequence). V lost 5 bases and J 6 bases, leaving 17 bases between the germline ends. DNA of the CDR3: TGTGCCACCAGCCGAGTAGGTCCCTTGGGCGAGCAGTACTTC. This translates into CATSRVGPLGEQYF.

The chain joins TRBV28 to TRBJ1-2, with D unresolved. Trimming shortened V by 6 bases and J by 0 bases, and 14 bases separated the two germline ends. The germline CDR1 and CDR2 sequences are MDHEN and SYDVKM. The CDR3 length is 15 residues. CDR3 nucleotide sequence: TGTGCCAGCAGCGCACCGGGAGGATCTAACTATGGCTACACCTTC. Translation: CASSAPGGSNYGYTF.

On this clone itself: This sample includes further DNA sequences coding for the same CDR3. The CDR3 reads CASSPRAGGPSDEQFF. CDR3 DNA: TGTGCCAGCTCACCTAGAGCGGGAGGGCCGTCCGATGAGCAGTTCTTC. This sequence joins TRBV18 and TRBJ2-1; 10 bases line up with TRBD2. Germline-derived CDR1 and CDR2 are KGHSH and LQKENI. The V and J ends lost 3 bases and 8 bases, in that order; junction bases with no gene match: 10. CDR3 length: 16 amino acids.

V usage is TRBV10-3 and J usage is TRBJ2-5; the match to TRBD2 covers 12 bases. This CDR3 is built from 15 residues. Unmatched junction bases numbered 6, after V lost 6 bases and J lost 4 bases. Germline V lookup: CDR1 ENHRY, CDR2 SYGVKD. For the CDR3, the DNA is TGTGCCATCAGGAGACTAGCGGGAGCGCGAGAGACCCAGTACTTC. It translates to CAIRRLAGARETQYF.

The chain has TRBV2 and TRBJ2-7; D is unresolved. There are 10 residues in the CDR3. Germline loops: CDR1 SNHLY, CDR2 FYNNEI. Trimming stripped 7 bases from V and 2 bases from J, with 3 bases between. CDR3 DNA sequence: TGTGCCAGCATGGCCTACGAGCAGTACTTC. This codes for CASMAYEQYF.

The chain couples TRBV29-1 to TRBJ2-7, with D possibly being TRBD1 (6 bases). The CDR3 has 14 amino acids. In germline, CDR1 is SQVTM, CDR2 ANQGSEA. V was cut by 7 bases and J by 0 bases, with 16 bases left in between. CDR3 in amino acids: CSAWGPGFSYEQYF. The DNA of the CDR3 is TGCAGCGCTTGGGGGCCAGGGTTCTCCTACGAGCAGTACTTC.

V and J are TRBV7-2 and TRBJ2-1; a possible D gene is TRBD1 (5 bases). From germline, CDR1 is SGHTA and CDR2 FQGNSA. The CDR3 contains 19 residues. Trimming cost V 5 bases and J 5 bases, with 28 bases left between them. CDR3 sequence (DNA): TGTGCCAGCAGCCCTCTCCCCAGGGCCCCGAAAGGGTTCAACAATGAGCAGTTCTTC. This encodes CASSPLPRAPKGFNNEQFF.

This chain uses TRBV9 with TRBJ2-2, with a tentative D call TRBD1 (6 bases). Germline V lookup: CDR1 SGDLS, CDR2 YYNGEE. This CDR3 contains 17 residues. Trimming took 4 bases from V and 0 from J, leaving 16 bases between them. CDR3 nucleotides: TGTGCCAGCAGCAAATTCCCCGGGACAACGAACACCGGGGAGCTGTTTTTT. Translation: CASSKFPGTTNTGELFF.

This clone has just a few counts. The V gene is TRBV4-3, the J gene TRBJ2-2; D is undetermined. The CDR3 spans 15 residues. Germline CDR1 reads LGHNA; CDR2 reads YSLEER. The germline V and J ends were trimmed by 0 bases and 5 bases, with 10 bases remaining between them. The CDR3 reads CASSQDSARTGELFF. The CDR3 DNA reads as TGCGCCAGCAGCCAAGATTCAGCGAGGACCGGGGAGCTGTTTTTT.

This rearrangement joins TRBV28 to TRBJ1-1; D perhaps matches TRBD1 (6 bases). The germline gives CDR1 MDHEN, CDR2 SYDVKM. The CDR3 totals 18 residues. Trimming removed 2 bases from V and 0 bases from J, with 19 bases in between. CDR3 in DNA: TGTGCCAGCAGTTTAAGGGGAAACCCGGGACAATTGAACACTGAAGCTTTCTTT. Encoded protein: CASSLRGNPGQLNTEAFF.

This clone was seen only once. The gene calls are TRBV15 and TRBJ2-7; the match to TRBD1 covers 7 bases. J was trimmed by 3 bases and V by 1 base; bases with no gene match: 3. There are 14 residues in the CDR3. CDR1 and CDR2 (germline): LNHNV, YYDKDF (reference sequence). CDR3 in DNA: TGTGCCACCAGCAGAGGGACAGGAAACTACGAGCAGTACTTC. This encodes CATSRGTGNYEQYF.

This clone was detected only a few times. This chain links TRBV7-2 with TRBJ2-2; D not certain. Germline-derived CDR1 and CDR2 are SGHTA and FQGNSA. With 4 bases removed from V and 1 base from J, the gap between germline ends came to 10 bases. The CDR3 is 15 residues long. CDR3 nucleotides: TGTGCCAGCAGCTCCAGGTCCTTGAACACCGGGGAGCTGTTTTTT. Protein: CASSSRSLNTGELFF.

This clone was seen only a few times. The chain uses TRBV7-3 and TRBJ2-1; TRBD1 matches at 7 bases. With V trimmed by 1 base and J by 4 bases, 4 bases remained unmatched. The germline CDR1 and CDR2 sequences are SGHTA and FQGTGA. CDR3 length: 15 amino acids. CDR3 in DNA: TGTGCCAGCAGCTTAAAAGGGGGCCCATACAATGAGCAGTTCTTC. Residues: CASSLKGGPYNEQFF. The variable domain in full, completed from reference TRBV7-3 and TRBJ2-1, reads GAGVSQTPSNKVTEKGKYVELRCDPISGHTALYWYRQSLGQGPEFLIYFQGTGAADDSGLPNDRFFAVRPEGSVSTLKIQRTERGDSAVYLCASSLKGGPYNEQFFGPGTRLTVL.

This clone has only a few counts. The rearrangement links TRBV7-8 to TRBJ1-1; no clear D. This CDR3 comprises 16 residues. Germline assignment: CDR1 SGHVS and CDR2 FQNEAQ. V lost 1 base, J lost 0 bases, and 12 bases lay in between. The CDR3: CASSLVFGRMNTEAFF. CDR3 bases: TGTGCCAGCAGCTTAGTGTTTGGCCGGATGAACACTGAAGCTTTCTTT. The whole variable domain, remainder taken from reference TRBV7-8 and TRBJ1-1, is GAGVSQSPRYKVAKRGQDVALRCDPISGHVSLFWYQQALGQGPEFLTYFQNEAQLDKSGLPSDRFFAERPEGSVSTLKIQRTQQEDSAVYLCASSLVFGRMNTEAFFGQGTRLTVV.

This clone occurred a few times. The chain employs TRBV5-1 and TRBJ2-3; 11 nucleotides line up with TRBD2. V trimming: 0 bases; J trimming: 0 bases; junction bases outside the gene matches: 6. Germline V lookup: CDR1 SGHRS, CDR2 YFSETQ. This CDR3 is 18 amino acids long. CDR3 sequence reads: CASSLAGTSGTSTDTQYF. In DNA form, the CDR3 reads TGCGCCAGCAGCTTGGCAGGGACTAGCGGAACTAGCACAGATACGCAGTATTTT.

This rearrangement joins TRBV4-3 to TRBJ2-3; 14 nucleotides match TRBD2. This CDR3 region has 20 residues. V lost 1 base to trimming and J lost 2 bases; unmatched junction nucleotides: 11. CDR1 LGHNA and CDR2 YSLEER come from the germline V gene. CDR3 coding DNA: TGCGCCAGCAGCCAAGGACTTAGCGCGGGACTAGCGGGAGCCACAGATACGCAGTATTTT. Protein: CASSQGLSAGLAGATDTQYF.